The entry that follows covers one TCR beta chain sequence. What it binds is not known. These data are taken from a study of shared clonotypes between healthy human individuals. The study's findings and limits: For naive CD4 cells, 4% to 5% of clonotypes were shared across several donors.

Profiling relied on immunoSEQ multiplex PCR, and the TCRdb table lists in-frame clones only, not all of them. The sample has 800,000 to 1,200,000 clones; about four fifths are singletons. Looked up from germline, CDR1 is SEHNR and CDR2 is FQNEAQ (reference sequence). The CDR3 spans 13 residues. Trimming shortened V by 3 bases and J by 7 bases, and 13 bases separated the two germline ends. Sequenced sample: memory CD4+ T cells from PBMCs. The subset denotes: CD45RA-negative fraction. V is TRBV7-9 and J is TRBJ2-7; TRBD1 might be the D (6 bases). The receptor was derived from a man aged 18 to 29 in good health. Some clones in this sample may be carry-over from other donors' samples. Here the CDR3 DNA reads TGTGCCAGCAGCTTCACAACACAGGGAGAGCAGTACTTC. Translated: CASSFTTQGEQYF.